Below, 22 T cell receptor beta chains from the same sample are listed, as sequenced in a study of beta chain features in type 1 diabetes. TCRB transcripts that were expressed got sequenced, as all of the isolated RNA had been reverse transcribed. Only in-frame clones appear in the TCRdb table, and some are missing; sequencing was by immunoSEQ multiplex PCR. The table has about 280,000 clones, approximately 15% seen once. Their recognized antigens are unknown. Whole-study results and caveats: The study found moderately but significantly shorter TCRB CDR3s in all four CD4+ subsets of Type 1 diabetes patients.

Sequencing was carried out using naive CD4+ T cells from blood. These receptors originate from a young man with type 1 diabetes.

This clone was picked up a small number of times. The V call is TRBV4-1, the J call TRBJ2-1, with 13 positions matching TRBD2. The CDR3 is 17 amino acids. With 2 bases clipped from V and 7 bases from J, the junction kept 8 bases outside the gene matches. Germline V CDR1 and CDR2: MGHRA, YSYEKL. CDR3 sequence: CASSQRMTSGGRNEQFF. CDR3 coding DNA: TGCGCCAGCAGCCAACGCATGACTAGCGGGGGGAGGAATGAGCAGTTCTTC.

This clone has only a few counts. The sample has other DNA sequences that encode this CDR3 too. This sequence joins TRBV5-4 and TRBJ2-1; 12 bases match TRBD1. The CDR3 is 15 amino acids. Germline V gene data show CDR1 as SGHNT and CDR2 as YYREEE (reference sequence). V lost 4 bases, J lost 7 bases, and 6 bases stayed unmatched. The DNA of the CDR3 is TGTGCCAGCAGCAAACCGGGACAGGGGGCGAATGAGCAGTTCTTC. It translates to CASSKPGQGANEQFF.

This clone was counted a few times. The V call is TRBV28, the J call TRBJ1-2; TRBD1 aligns across 8 bases. The V segment lost 6 bases and the J segment 8 bases; nucleotides outside the gene matches: 5. CDR1 is MDHEN and CDR2 is SYDVKM in the germline V gene. The CDR3 has 12 residues. For the CDR3, the DNA is TGTGCCAGCAGCGTCCAGGGGGCCGGCTACACCTTC. This sequence encodes CASSVQGAGYTF.

This clone has just a few counts. The chain combines TRBV5-8 with TRBJ2-1; 9 nucleotides agree with TRBD1. The germline V gene has CDR1 SGHTS and CDR2 YDEGEE. The CDR3 spans 16 residues. Unmatched junction bases numbered 8, after V lost 1 base and J lost 6 bases. The CDR3 sequence: CASSLKWGQGVNEQFF. CDR3 nucleotides: TGTGCCAGCAGCTTGAAGTGGGGACAGGGTGTCAATGAGCAGTTCTTC.

This clone turned up a few times. V gene TRBV2 combines with J gene TRBJ2-5; no clear D gene. This CDR3 has 11 residues. CDR1 is SNHLY and CDR2 is FYNNEI in the germline V gene. Trimming stripped 4 bases from V and 4 bases from J, with 4 bases between. In DNA form, the CDR3 reads TGTGCCAGCAGTGTATCAGAGACCCAGTACTTC. Residues: CASSVSETQYF.

In its sample, this clone was seen a few times. The rearrangement uses TRBV4-2 and TRBJ1-5, with TRBD1 matching 9 bases. This CDR3 is built from 16 residues. V trimming: 4 bases; J trimming: 6 bases; junction bases outside the gene matches: 10. Germline CDR1 and CDR2: LGHNA and YNFKEQ. The CDR3 sequence: CASSPQGAGDGQPQHF. The DNA for the CDR3 is TGTGCCAGCAGCCCACAGGGGGCGGGGGACGGTCAGCCCCAGCATTTT.

V gene TRBV10-3 combines with J gene TRBJ2-4, with D perhaps TRBD1 (6 bases). The V gene's germline CDR1 is ENHRY and CDR2 SYGVKD. The CDR3 runs 14 residues. Trimming stripped 2 bases from V and 6 bases from J, with 11 bases between. The CDR3 coding sequence is TGTGCCATCAGTGAGAACAGGGTAGGAAACATTCAGTACTTC. Amino acid sequence: CAISENRVGNIQYF.

This chain links TRBV15 with TRBJ2-7; D call uncertain. V was pared by 0 bases and J by 3 bases, with 6 bases between. CDR1 and CDR2 from the germline V gene are LNHNV and YYDKDF (reference sequence). There are 13 residues in the CDR3. CDR3 in DNA: TGTGCCACCAGCAGAGAGGGCAACTACGAGCAGTACTTC. Translating gives CATSREGNYEQYF.

The chain carries TRBV5-1 and TRBJ2-3; 12 bases map to TRBD2. The junction had 9 bases not matched to a gene; V was cut back by 1 base and J by 3 bases. This CDR3 is 18 amino acids long. CDR1 is SGHRS and CDR2 is YFSETQ in the germline V gene. This CDR3 reads CASSLMASGGVSTDTQYF. In DNA, the CDR3 is TGCGCCAGCAGCTTGATGGCTAGCGGGGGGGTATCGACAGATACGCAGTATTTT. Filled out from reference TRBV5-1 and TRBJ2-3, the complete variable domain reads KAGVTQTPRYLIKTRGQQVTLSCSPISGHRSVSWYQQTPGQGLQFLFEYFSETQRNKGNFPGRFSGRQFSNSRSEMNVSTLELGDSALYLCASSLMASGGVSTDTQYFGPGTRLTVL.

This clone was detected only a few times. V usage is TRBV7-2 and J usage is TRBJ1-1; no reliable D call. This CDR3 comprises 13 residues. V was pared by 3 bases and J by 1 base, with 6 bases between. Germline V CDR1 and CDR2: SGHTA, FQGNSA. The CDR3 reads CASSFGRNTEAFF. The CDR3 DNA follows: TGTGCCAGCAGCTTTGGTAGGAACACTGAAGCTTTCTTT. Using reference TRBV7-2 and TRBJ1-1 for the parts outside the CDR3, the full variable domain is GAGVSQSPSNKVTEKGKDVELRCDPISGHTALYWYRQSLGQGLEFLIYFQGNSAPDKSGLPSDRFSAERTGGSVSTLTIQRTQQEDSAVYLCASSFGRNTEAFFGQGTRLTVV.

This clone was found a few times. The chain carries TRBV11-2 and TRBJ2-3, with 9 bases matching TRBD1. J lost 10 bases, V lost 5 bases, and 7 bases had no gene match. The CDR3 runs to 13 residues. In germline, CDR1 is SGHAT, CDR2 FQNNGV. The CDR3 DNA reads TGTGCCAGCAGCGCTCAACAGGGGGCGCCGCAGTATTTT. It translates to CASSAQQGAPQYF.

The V and J genes are TRBV4-3 and TRBJ1-2; TRBD1 matches 8 bases. J lost 4 bases, V lost 0 bases, and 4 bases had no gene match. The CDR3 length is 15 residues. The V gene's germline CDR1 is LGHNA and CDR2 YSLEER. CDR3 protein: CASSQDPTGVYGYTF. CDR3 DNA sequence: TGCGCCAGCAGCCAAGATCCGACAGGGGTCTATGGCTACACCTTC.

This rearrangement joins TRBV7-2 to TRBJ2-7, with TRBD2 matching over 8 bases. This CDR3 has 17 residues. Per the germline V gene, CDR1 is SGHTA and CDR2 is FQGNSA. The junction had 9 bases not matched to a gene; V was cut back by 0 bases and J by 2 bases. CDR3 in amino acids: CASSLAAGTRPAYEQYF. In DNA, the CDR3 is TGTGCCAGCAGCTTAGCTGCCGGGACTAGGCCCGCCTACGAGCAGTACTTC.

The rearrangement joins TRBV30 to TRBJ2-7; 9 bases match TRBD1. The CDR3 has 15 amino acids. Germline CDR1 reads GTSNPN; CDR2 reads SVGIG (reference sequence). V dropped 1 base and J dropped 7; count of bases not matched to a gene: 11. CDR3 loop: CAWSEDRGGLGEQYF. The DNA for the CDR3 is TGTGCCTGGAGTGAGGACAGGGGAGGCCTCGGGGAGCAGTACTTC.

The chain is built from TRBV7-2 and TRBJ2-1; 10 positions agree with TRBD1. The CDR3 runs to 15 residues. Germline CDR1 reads SGHTA; CDR2 reads FQGNSA. With 6 bases clipped from V and 14 bases from J, the junction kept 16 bases outside the gene matches. The CDR3 protein is CASSSQGTGVEVEFF. CDR3 bases: TGTGCCAGCAGTTCGCAAGGGACAGGGGTGGAGGTGGAGTTCTTC.

The rearrangement uses TRBV18 and TRBJ2-3; D is uncertain. Germline V gene sequence: CDR1 KGHSH, CDR2 LQKENI. This CDR3 is built from 15 residues. The V end lost 0 bases, the J end lost 3 bases, and 10 bases lay between the germline ends. CDR3 nucleotide sequence: TGTGCCAGCTCACCACCGCTAGACGGGACAGATACGCAGTATTTT. Residues: CASSPPLDGTDTQYF.

CDR3 in DNA: TGTGCCAGCAGCTCAGCGGACAGAAACATTCAGTACTTC. Amino acid sequence: CASSSADRNIQYF. This chain uses TRBV7-2 with TRBJ2-4, with a weak D call TRBD1 (6 bases). The CDR3 spans 13 residues. The germline gives CDR1 SGHTA, CDR2 FQGNSA. Trimming stripped 4 bases from V and 6 bases from J, with 10 bases between.

V is TRBV15 and J is TRBJ2-7, with 14 bases fitting TRBD2. The CDR3 extends over 15 amino acids. Germline V lookup: CDR1 LNHNV, CDR2 YYDKDF (reference sequence). V shed 5 bases and J 7 bases; nucleotides not matched to a gene: 7. CDR3 loop: CATSFRLAGGLEQYF. CDR3 coding DNA: TGTGCCACCAGCTTCCGACTAGCGGGAGGGCTAGAGCAGTACTTC.

CDR3: CASSLQGEGTEAFF. The CDR3 coding sequence is TGCGCCAGCAGCTTACAGGGCGAGGGCACTGAAGCTTTCTTT. V is TRBV5-1 and J is TRBJ1-1; TRBD1 might be the D (6 bases). The germline gives CDR1 SGHRS, CDR2 YFSETQ. This CDR3 contains 14 residues. Trimming left V 2 bases short and J 4 bases short, with 12 bases between.

This clone was counted a few times. In the same sample, other DNA sequences code for this CDR3. This chain joins TRBV30 and TRBJ1-1; D is perhaps TRBD1 (6 bases). V lost 0 bases and J lost 1, with 6 bases in between. CDR3 size: 13 residues. CDR1 GTSNPN and CDR2 SVGIG come from the germline V gene (reference sequence). The CDR3 sequence is CAWSVDRNTEAFF. CDR3 sequence (DNA): TGTGCCTGGAGTGTGGACAGGAACACTGAAGCTTTCTTT.

V is TRBV28 and J is TRBJ2-7; a possible D gene is TRBD2 (5 bases). The V gene's germline CDR1 is MDHEN and CDR2 SYDVKM. Trimming cost V 6 bases and J 6 bases, with 15 bases left between them. The CDR3 extends over 13 amino acids. CDR3 sequence reads: CASSPTPGVEQYF. The CDR3 DNA reads TGTGCCAGCAGCCCTACCCCCGGGGTCGAGCAGTACTTC. Full variable domain (outside the CDR3, taken from reference TRBV28 and TRBJ2-7): DVKVTQSSRYLVKRTGEKVFLECVQDMDHENMFWYRQDPGLGLRLIYFSYDVKMKEKGDIPEGYSVSREKKERFSLILESASTNQTSMYLCASSPTPGVEQYFGPGTRLTVT.

This clone has just a few counts. V gene TRBV12-5 combines with J gene TRBJ1-2; 10 nucleotides match TRBD1. Germline V gene lookup returns CDR1 LGHNT and CDR2 FRNRAP. This CDR3 is 16 amino acids long. The junction had 12 bases not matched to a gene; V was cut back by 2 bases and J by 9 bases. For the CDR3, the DNA is TGTGCTAGTGGTTTGTCAGCCGGGGGACAGGGGCGACGCTACACCTTC. Protein: CASGLSAGGQGRRYTF.